Below, 16 T cell receptor beta chains from the same sample are listed, as sequenced in a study of blood T cell repertoires in COVID-19. Assay used: immunoSEQ multiplex PCR; TCRdb lists only in-frame clones, some missing. The top ten hold more than 2.5% of the sample, which has about 220,000 clones, 88% seen once. Sequencing was done on a sample of PBMCs or T cells enriched from blood (not recorded which). Every receptor here comes from a woman under 40 who had recovered from COVID-19.

This clone was detected only a few times. The chain recombines TRBV7-3 with TRBJ2-7; 9 nucleotides line up with TRBD1. Trimming cost V 3 bases and J 7 bases; bases outside gene matches: 1. Germline CDR1 reads SGHTA; CDR2 reads FQGTGA. There are 12 residues in the CDR3. The CDR3 loop reads CASSLDRGEQYF. The CDR3 nucleotides are TGTGCCAGCAGCTTGGACAGGGGAGAGCAGTACTTC. The variable domain in full, completed from reference TRBV7-3 and TRBJ2-7, reads GAGVSQTPSNKVTEKGKYVELRCDPISGHTALYWYRQSLGQGPEFLIYFQGTGAADDSGLPNDRFFAVRPEGSVSTLKIQRTERGDSAVYLCASSLDRGEQYFGPGTRLTVT.

The genes are TRBV5-6 and TRBJ2-7; D unclear. V was shortened by 6 bases and J by 0 bases, with 16 bases between the two germline ends. Germline V lookup: CDR1 SGHDT, CDR2 YYEEEE. CDR3 length equals 15 residues. The CDR3 bases are TGTGCCAGCACACCAGCGCCCCGGTCCTCCTACGAGCAGTACTTC. Translated, it gives CASTPAPRSSYEQYF.

The V and J genes are TRBV4-3 and TRBJ2-5; 11 bases map to TRBD2. The CDR3 is 19 residues long. Trimming took 4 bases from V and 2 from J; bases not matched to a gene: 15. The germline V gene encodes CDR1 LGHNA and CDR2 YSLEER. The CDR3 coding sequence is TGCGCCAGCAGCCCCCGGGCCCTAGCGGGGGGTCTGGAACAAGAGACCCAGTACTTC. It translates to CASSPRALAGGLEQETQYF.

This sequence joins TRBV4-2 and TRBJ1-5, with 7 positions matching TRBD1. This CDR3 spans 16 amino acids. Trimming removed 2 bases from V and 0 bases from J; junction bases left unmatched: 4. CDR1 is LGHNA, CDR2 YNFKEQ, per germline. CDR3 nucleotides: TGTGCCAGCAGCCAAACCGGGACAGATAGCAATCAGCCCCAGCATTTT. It codes for CASSQTGTDSNQPQHF.

The CDR3 reads CASSSAGDQPQHF. CDR3 in DNA: TGTGCCAGCAGTTCTGCAGGGGATCAGCCCCAGCATTTT. The rearrangement uses TRBV12-3 or TRBV12-4 and TRBJ1-5, with D possibly matching TRBD1 (6 bases). CDR3 size: 13 residues. Trimming cost V 4 bases and J 5 bases, with 9 bases left between them.

The rearrangement links TRBV12-3 or TRBV12-4 to TRBJ1-1, with no clear D. The V gene lost 6 bases and the J gene lost 0 bases, with 8 bases spanning the gap. CDR3 length: 13 amino acids. This CDR3 is CASRRTLNTEAFF. The CDR3 DNA reads TGTGCCAGCAGACGTACACTGAACACTGAAGCTTTCTTT.

The CDR3 loop is CASSEDGGFGYTF. Here the CDR3 DNA reads TGTGCCAGCAGTGAAGATGGAGGTTTTGGCTACACCTTC. The chain links TRBV2 to TRBJ1-2; D unresolved. The CDR3 sequence is 13 residues long. The V gene lost 1 base and the J gene lost 7 bases, with 10 bases spanning the gap. Germline CDR1 is SNHLY and CDR2 is FYNNEI.

This clone was detected once. The chain carries TRBV13 and TRBJ2-6; 7 bases are a match to TRBD2. CDR1 is PRHDT, CDR2 FYEKMQ, per germline (reference sequence). The CDR3 consists of 17 residues. The V gene end was trimmed by 0 bases and the J gene end by 0 bases; junction bases not matched to a gene: 2. This CDR3 is CASSLGRGDSGANVLTF. CDR3 sequence (DNA): TGTGCCAGCAGCTTAGGTCGGGGGGACTCTGGGGCCAACGTCCTGACTTTC.

The rearrangement joins TRBV12-3 or TRBV12-4 to TRBJ2-5; D not resolved. V lost 5 bases, J lost 5 bases, and 9 bases lay in between. CDR3 length equals 12 residues. The CDR3 reads CASSPNGETQYF. As DNA, the CDR3 is TGTGCCAGCAGTCCCAACGGTGAGACCCAGTACTTC.

In regard to this clone: Distinct nucleotide sequences in the sample also encode this CDR3. The gene calls are TRBV7-3 and TRBJ1-6; the match to TRBD1 covers 7 bases. The CDR3 contains 14 residues. V gave up 3 bases and J gave up 7 bases; unmatched junction bases: 3. CDR1 is SGHTA, CDR2 FQGTGA, per germline. DNA of the CDR3: TGTGCCAGCAGCTTGGGGACAGAGAATTCACCCCTCCACTTT. Its protein is CASSLGTENSPLHF.

The CDR3 reads CASSHTGGTGSYNSPLHF. CDR3 nucleotides: TGTGCCAGCAGTCATACAGGGGGCACGGGATCTTATAATTCACCCCTCCACTTT. The chain is built from TRBV7-9 and TRBJ1-6; 9 nucleotides line up with TRBD1. V shed 6 bases, J shed 4 bases, and the junction held 13 bases outside the gene matches. The germline gives CDR1 SEHNR, CDR2 FQNEAQ (reference sequence). The CDR3 covers 18 residues.

The chain carries TRBV6-5 and TRBJ2-7; weak D call: TRBD2 (6 bases). The CDR3 covers 15 residues. The V and J ends lost 5 bases and 0 bases respectively, with 14 bases between them. Germline assignment: CDR1 MNHEY and CDR2 SVGAGI. CDR3 protein: CASSPRPGGSYEQYF. The CDR3, as DNA: TGTGCCAGCAGTCCCCGCCCCGGGGGCTCCTACGAGCAGTACTTC.

The gene calls are TRBV19 and TRBJ2-2, with TRBD2 matching 12 bases. Germline assignment: CDR1 LNHDA and CDR2 SQIVND (reference sequence). Trimming at V came to 5 bases and at J to 5 bases, leaving 3 bases not matched to a gene. The CDR3 consists of 15 residues. DNA for the CDR3: TGTGCCAGTAGTGAACTAGCGGGGGGTACCGGGGAGCTGTTTTTT. This translates into CASSELAGGTGELFF.

This clone has just one count. The CDR3 reads CASSSRDRANYGYTF. DNA for the CDR3: TGTGCCAGCAGCTCCCGGGACAGGGCTAACTATGGCTACACCTTC. The chain employs TRBV7-9 and TRBJ1-2, with 9 positions matching TRBD1. Germline trimming cut 4 bases from V and 0 bases from J; bases unmatched to any gene: 3. CDR3 size: 15 residues. In germline, CDR1 is SEHNR, CDR2 FQNEAQ (reference sequence).

V usage is TRBV19 and J usage is TRBJ1-1; D is unclear. Germline V gene lookup returns CDR1 LNHDA and CDR2 SQIVND (reference sequence). CDR3 length: 11 amino acids. V dropped 5 bases and J dropped 7 bases, with 8 bases sitting between them. The CDR3 DNA sequence: TGTGCCAGTAGTTGGAGAGATGAAGCTTTCTTT. It specifies CASSWRDEAFF.

This chain connects TRBV6-5 to TRBJ1-5, with a weak D call TRBD1 (5 bases). The length of the CDR3 is 14 residues. Germline V CDR1 and CDR2: MNHEY, SVGAGI. Deletions cut 6 bases from V and 3 bases from J, with 12 bases between. CDR3 region: CASSPRQNNQPQHF. CDR3 DNA: TGTGCCAGCAGCCCCCGACAGAACAATCAGCCCCAGCATTTT.